This TCR beta chain appears in the sequencing data of a study of T cell changes during pregnancy in multiple sclerosis. This table comes from immunoSEQ multiplex PCR, and its TCRdb copy is limited to in-frame clones, with some not included. Of fewer than 55,000 clones in the sample, 92% were seen once. There are 15 residues in the CDR3. Germline V CDR1 and CDR2: SGHTA, FQGTGA. Trimming cost V 5 bases and J 7 bases; bases outside gene matches: 7. The V gene is TRBV7-3, the J gene TRBJ2-1, with TRBD2 matching over 11 bases. The sequence was obtained from a female donor with multiple sclerosis, enrolled in a pregnancy study. The sample was peripheral blood. The CDR3 reads CASSILAGVDNEQFF. CDR3 nucleotide sequence: TGTGCCAGCAGCATACTAGCGGGAGTGGATAATGAGCAGTTCTTC.